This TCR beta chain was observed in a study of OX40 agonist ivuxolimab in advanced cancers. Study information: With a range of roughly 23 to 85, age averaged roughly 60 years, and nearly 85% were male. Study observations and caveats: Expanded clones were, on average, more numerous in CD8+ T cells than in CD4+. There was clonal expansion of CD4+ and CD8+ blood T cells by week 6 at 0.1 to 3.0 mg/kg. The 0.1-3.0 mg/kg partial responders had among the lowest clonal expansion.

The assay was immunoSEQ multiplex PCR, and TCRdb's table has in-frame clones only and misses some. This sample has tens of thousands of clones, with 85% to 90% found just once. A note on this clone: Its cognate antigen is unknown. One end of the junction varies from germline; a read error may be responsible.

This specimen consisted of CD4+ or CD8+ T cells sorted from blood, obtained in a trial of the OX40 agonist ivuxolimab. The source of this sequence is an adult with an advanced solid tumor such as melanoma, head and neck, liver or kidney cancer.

The CDR3 coding sequence is TGTGCCAGCAACCTACGGAGGAGCAACCAGCCCCAGCATTTT. The encoded protein is CASNLRRSNQPQHF. This rearrangement joins TRBV6-1 to TRBJ1-5; D not resolved. Germline-derived CDR1 and CDR2 are MNHNS and SASEGT. CDR3 length equals 14 residues.